The 25 T cell receptor beta chains below were found in one sample sequenced in a study of response to subunit inactivated influenza vaccine. MiXCR, run by TCRdb on the RT-PCR reads, gives a single entry per CDR3 protein. The sample lists about 800,000 distinct CDR3 sequences, 21% occurring once. The material sequenced was PBMCs from blood, taken 4 to 6 days after vaccination. The receptor set was obtained from a man aged 45-65 years who received an inactivated influenza vaccine.

The rearrangement uses TRBV5-1 and TRBJ2-7; 8 nucleotides line up with TRBD2. This CDR3 has 13 residues. The ends lost 4 bases at V and 7 bases at J; junction bases unmatched: 7. In germline, CDR1 is SGHRS, CDR2 YFSETQ. The CDR3 DNA reads as TGCGCCAGCAGCCGGAGCGGGAGCAGGGAGCAGTACTTC. Amino acids: CASSRSGSREQYF.

This clonotype appeared a few times. CDR3 DNA: TGTGCCATCAGTGAGTCGAGTGGGGTACGGGAAAAACTGTTTTTT. Encoded protein: CAISESSGVREKLFF. The chain couples TRBV10-3 to TRBJ1-4; unclear D gene. V gave up 0 bases and J gave up 8 bases, with 13 bases separating them. The CDR3 has 15 residues. Germline V gives CDR1 ENHRY, CDR2 SYGVKD.

This chain links TRBV12-3 or TRBV12-4 with TRBJ2-7; weak D call: TRBD1 (5 bases). Trimming removed 2 bases from V and 5 bases from J, with 13 bases in between. This CDR3 is 14 amino acids long. The CDR3 DNA reads TGTGCCAGCAGTTTATTAGAGAGCAGGGACGAGCAGTACTTC. Encoded protein: CASSLLESRDEQYF.

This clonotype showed up just a few times. J is TRBJ2-7 and V is TRBV5-1, with TRBD1 matching 8 bases. The ends lost 2 bases at V and 2 bases at J; junction bases unmatched: 6. Germline CDR1 and CDR2: SGHRS and YFSETQ. The CDR3 length is 15 residues. The CDR3 DNA is TGCGCCAGCAGCTTAAAGGACAGGGAACCCTACGAGCAGTACTTC. It codes for CASSLKDREPYEQYF.

This clonotype was found a few times. V is TRBV12-3 or TRBV12-4 and J is TRBJ1-3, with D uncertain. CDR3 size: 11 residues. V lost 6 bases, J lost 4 bases, and 4 bases lay in between. This CDR3 is CASRVGNTIYF. The CDR3 bases are TGTGCCAGCAGAGTGGGAAACACCATATATTTT.

This clonotype was seen a few times. V and J are TRBV9 and TRBJ2-3, with D maybe TRBD2 (6 bases). The V and J ends lost 0 bases and 1 base respectively, with 12 bases between them. Germline assignment: CDR1 SGDLS and CDR2 YYNGEE. The CDR3 is 16 residues long. CDR3 in DNA: TGTGCCAGCAGCGTAGCTGGAGGGCAAGGCACAGATACGCAGTATTTT. Translation: CASSVAGGQGTDTQYF.

The CDR3, as DNA: TGTGCCAGCAGAAGCAGGGATTGGGGGTTAGGGGGCACAGATACGCAGTATTTT. As protein: CASRSRDWGLGGTDTQYF. V is TRBV6-1 and J is TRBJ2-3, with D possibly called TRBD1 or TRBD2 (5 bases each). The length of the CDR3 is 18 residues. V was trimmed by 6 bases and J by 1 base, leaving 23 bases between them. Germline values: CDR1 MNHNS, CDR2 SASEGT.

This sequence joins TRBV4-1 and TRBJ2-1; TRBD1 might be the D (7 bases). V dropped 3 bases and J dropped 5 bases, with 11 bases sitting between them. CDR3 size: 14 residues. Looked up from germline, CDR1 is MGHRA and CDR2 is YSYEKL. CDR3 coding DNA: TGCGCCAGCAGCCAGACAGGGAGGCACAATGAGCAGTTCTTC. Translation: CASSQTGRHNEQFF.

This clonotype has a handful of counts. CDR3 nucleotide sequence: TGCGCCAGCAGCTCCGAGCCTGGGACACAGAATGAAAAACTGTTTTTT. Encoded protein: CASSSEPGTQNEKLFF. The J gene is TRBJ1-4, the V gene TRBV5-1; perhaps TRBD1 as D (6 bases). V was clipped by 3 bases and J by 5 bases, with 17 bases between them. This CDR3 has 16 residues. Germline V CDR1 and CDR2: SGHRS, YFSETQ.

This clonotype occurred a few times. The CDR3 here is CASSRDLGGTGELFF. The CDR3 bases are TGTGCCAGCAGCCGCGATTTAGGGGGCACCGGGGAGCTGTTTTTT. The chain joins TRBV6-1 to TRBJ2-2, with D possibly being TRBD1 (6 bases). The germline V gene has CDR1 MNHNS and CDR2 SASEGT. CDR3 length equals 15 residues. The V end lost 6 bases, the J end lost 4 bases, and 15 bases lay between the germline ends.

Only a few counts were recorded for this clonotype. V usage is TRBV20-1 and J usage is TRBJ2-2; TRBD2 matches 13 bases. V shed 6 bases, J shed 0 bases, and the junction held 4 bases outside the gene matches. The CDR3 totals 16 residues. Germline CDR1 DFQATT, CDR2 SNEGSKA (reference sequence). The CDR3 nucleotides are TGCAGTGCGGAACTAGCGGGAGGGCCGAACACCGGGGAGCTGTTTTTT. Protein: CSAELAGGPNTGELFF.

This chain connects TRBV28 to TRBJ1-2, with D possibly matching TRBD1 (5 bases). The CDR3 loop spans 13 amino acids. Germline loops: CDR1 MDHEN, CDR2 SYDVKM. Trimming shortened V by 3 bases and J by 4 bases, and 9 bases separated the two germline ends. CDR3 bases: TGTGCCAGCAGTTTTCAGGGCGTCTATGGCTACACCTTC. This gives the protein CASSFQGVYGYTF.

This clonotype was seen repeatedly, ten times or more. The rearrangement joins TRBV20-1 to TRBJ2-7, with D perhaps matching TRBD1 (5 bases). There are 12 residues in the CDR3. CDR1 is DFQATT and CDR2 is SNEGSKA in the germline V gene (reference sequence). V was pared by 5 bases and J by 2 bases, with 10 bases between. CDR3 region: CSAPGQTYEQYF. The CDR3 DNA reads TGCAGTGCTCCCGGACAAACCTACGAGCAGTACTTC.

V is TRBV5-1 and J is TRBJ1-2; D perhaps matches TRBD1 (6 bases). V was clipped by 0 bases and J by 3 bases, with 15 bases between them. The CDR3 is made up of 16 amino acids. Germline CDR1 SGHRS, CDR2 YFSETQ. In DNA form, the CDR3 reads TGCGCCAGCAGCTTGGAGCCGACAGGAGGGGACTATGGCTACACCTTC. Amino acids: CASSLEPTGGDYGYTF.

The sample holds many counts of this clonotype. V and J are TRBV12-3 or TRBV12-4 and TRBJ2-2; 7 positions agree with TRBD1. Trimming cost V 4 bases and J 7 bases; bases outside gene matches: 3. The CDR3 sequence is 13 residues long. CDR3 sequence: CASSYTGVGELFF. Here the CDR3 DNA reads TGTGCCAGCAGTTACACAGGGGTCGGGGAGCTGTTTTTT.

This chain uses TRBV4-2 with TRBJ2-7; perhaps D is TRBD1 or TRBD2 (5 bases each). V was clipped by 1 base and J by 3 bases, with 13 bases between them. This CDR3 region has 15 residues. In germline, CDR1 is LGHNA, CDR2 YNFKEQ. The CDR3: CASSQGRDVLYEQYF. The CDR3 DNA sequence: TGTGCCAGCAGCCAAGGACGGGACGTTCTCTACGAGCAGTACTTC.

This clonotype was detected only a few times. The chain recombines TRBV13 with TRBJ2-7; D is perhaps TRBD1 or TRBD2 (5 bases each). V gave up 9 bases and J gave up 3 bases, with 6 bases separating them. The V gene's germline CDR1 is PRHDT and CDR2 FYEKMQ (reference sequence). This CDR3 is built from 10 residues. The DNA of the CDR3 is TGTGCCAGGGGGGTCTACGAGCAGTACTTC. Encoded protein: CARGVYEQYF.

This chain connects TRBV5-1 to TRBJ2-7, with 11 bases aligning to TRBD1. J gave up 4 bases and V 4 bases, and 7 bases lay outside the gene matches. The CDR3 is 15 residues long. The germline V gene has CDR1 SGHRS and CDR2 YFSETQ. This CDR3 reads CASSITGTGGYEQYF. In DNA form, the CDR3 reads TGCGCCAGCAGCATAACCGGGACAGGGGGATACGAGCAGTACTTC.

This clonotype occurred many times. The V call is TRBV20-1, the J call TRBJ1-5; 10 nucleotides agree with TRBD1. V gave up 6 bases and J gave up 7 bases; unmatched junction bases: 3. CDR1 and CDR2 from the germline V gene are DFQATT and SNEGSKA (reference sequence). The CDR3 covers 12 residues. The CDR3 region is CSARTGGQPQHF. Here the CDR3 DNA reads TGCAGTGCCCGGACAGGGGGACAGCCCCAGCATTTT.

The table lists this clonotype with many counts. The chain joins TRBV20-1 to TRBJ2-3; 8 bases fit TRBD1. Germline V gene data show CDR1 as DFQATT and CDR2 as SNEGSKA (reference sequence). The CDR3 has 17 residues. V trimming: 0 bases; J trimming: 6 bases; junction bases outside the gene matches: 14. The DNA for the CDR3 is TGCAGTGCTAGAGATCCCCGGACAGGGACGACTGTGGATACGCAGTATTTT. Translated: CSARDPRTGTTVDTQYF.

This chain joins TRBV5-1 and TRBJ2-3; TRBD1 might be the D (6 bases). The V end lost 0 bases, the J end lost 0 bases, and 8 bases lay between the germline ends. Germline CDR1 and CDR2: SGHRS and YFSETQ. CDR3 length: 15 residues. The CDR3 nucleotides are TGCGCCAGCAGCTTGGTTGACAGGAGCACAGATACGCAGTATTTT. The encoded protein is CASSLVDRSTDTQYF.

The rearrangement joins TRBV20-1 to TRBJ2-3, with D maybe TRBD1 (6 bases). Germline-derived CDR1 and CDR2 are DFQATT and SNEGSKA (reference sequence). There are 15 residues in the CDR3. The V gene lost 0 bases and the J gene lost 1 base, with 11 bases spanning the gap. DNA of the CDR3: TGCAGTGCTAGAGATGGGGGCCAACGCACAGATACGCAGTATTTT. As protein: CSARDGGQRTDTQYF.

This clonotype showed up many times. The chain employs TRBV6-5 and TRBJ1-6, with TRBD1 as a possible D gene (6 bases). V gave up 2 bases and J gave up 7 bases, with 9 bases separating them. Germline V gene data show CDR1 as MNHEY and CDR2 as SVGAGI. The CDR3 sequence is 14 residues long. CDR3 nucleotides: TGTGCCAGCAGTTACCGACAGGCAAATTCACCCCTCCACTTT. This gives the protein CASSYRQANSPLHF.

This chain connects TRBV6-2 or TRBV6-3 to TRBJ2-2, with 9 nucleotides matching TRBD2. Germline V gene sequence: CDR1 MNHEY, CDR2 SVGEGT. The CDR3 is made up of 14 amino acids. J gave up 4 bases and V 6 bases, and 3 bases lay outside the gene matches. The CDR3 loop is CASRQTSGTGELFF. In nucleotides, the CDR3 is TGTGCCAGCAGACAGACTAGCGGCACCGGGGAGCTGTTTTTT.

V is TRBV15 and J is TRBJ2-7; the D is unclear. The germline V and J ends were trimmed by 3 bases and 7 bases, with 10 bases remaining between them. Germline lookup yields CDR1 LNHNV and CDR2 YYDKDF (reference sequence). The CDR3 sequence is 12 residues long. CDR3 loop: CATSRPEAEQYF. CDR3 nucleotides: TGTGCCACCAGCAGGCCAGAGGCAGAGCAGTACTTC.